The next 27 T cell receptor beta chains were all read from a single sample in a study of T cell repertoires in cytomegalovirus infection. Antigens of these TCRs are unknown. TCRdb recomputed calls from the reads with MiXCR, one row per CDR3 protein. The table has approximately 770,000 distinct CDR3 sequences, roughly 28% seen once; the top ten hold approximately 14%. Here the sequenced sample was cultured CD8+ T cells from PBMCs, taken from culture after CMV antigen stimulation. Source of these receptors: a human donor in good health (CMV status not recorded). Some clones in this sample may be carry-over from other donors' samples.

This clonotype occurred a few times. The genes are TRBV28 and TRBJ1-1, with D uncertain. The CDR3 length is 10 residues. Germline V lookup: CDR1 MDHEN, CDR2 SYDVKM. Trimming left V 11 bases short and J 1 base short, with 5 bases between. CDR3 DNA sequence: TGTGCCGCAGGGAACACTGAAGCTTTCTTT. This codes for CAAGNTEAFF. Full variable domain (missing parts from reference TRBV28 and TRBJ1-1): DVKVTQSSRYLVKRTGEKVFLECVQDMDHENMFWYRQDPGLGLRLIYFSYDVKMKEKGDIPEGYSVSREKKERFSLILESASTNQTSMYLCAAGNTEAFFGQGTRLTVV.

This chain joins TRBV12-3 or TRBV12-4 and TRBJ2-1; 8 bases match TRBD1. V lost 6 bases and J lost 5; bases outside the gene matches: 6. The CDR3 sequence is 14 residues long. CDR3: CASRNRGVNNEQFF. The CDR3 DNA reads TGTGCCAGCAGAAACAGGGGGGTAAACAATGAGCAGTTCTTC.

The J gene is TRBJ1-1, the V gene TRBV10-3, with 11 bases aligning to TRBD1. V was clipped by 6 bases and J by 0 bases; unmatched bases: 6. Germline loops: CDR1 ENHRY, CDR2 SYGVKD. This CDR3 is 16 amino acids long. The DNA of the CDR3 is TGTGCCATCAGGATCGGGACAGGGGGTTTGAACACTGAAGCTTTCTTT. It is translated as CAIRIGTGGLNTEAFF.

On this clonotype: A much larger clone lies one base from this, so it may be a read error. V and J are TRBV7-2 and TRBJ1-6; the D is unclear. CDR1 and CDR2 from the germline V gene are SGHTA and FQGNSA. Trimming shortened V by 2 bases and J by 8 bases, and 4 bases separated the two germline ends. The CDR3 has 12 amino acids. The CDR3 loop reads CASSLKYSPLHF. The CDR3 nucleotides are TGTGCCAGCAGCTTAAAGTATTCACCCCTCCACTTT.

The chain recombines TRBV12-3 or TRBV12-4 with TRBJ1-3, with 7 nucleotides matching TRBD1. V shed 4 bases and J 2 bases; nucleotides not matched to a gene: 2. This CDR3 has 14 residues. The CDR3 nucleotides are TGTGCCAGCAGTTCGACAGGGCCTGGAAACACCATATATTTT. The encoded protein is CASSSTGPGNTIYF.

The chain links TRBV24-1 to TRBJ2-1, with 13 bases aligning to TRBD2. The germline V gene has CDR1 KGHDR and CDR2 SFDVKD. V lost 6 bases to trimming and J lost 8 bases; unmatched junction nucleotides: 15. The length of the CDR3 is 18 residues. The CDR3 spells CATSPSILLAGGRDEQFF. The CDR3 DNA reads as TGTGCCACCAGTCCCTCGATTTTACTAGCGGGGGGGCGCGATGAGCAGTTCTTC.

The rearrangement joins TRBV6-1 to TRBJ1-1; possible D gene TRBD1, 6 bases. This CDR3 contains 17 residues. Trimming removed 1 base at V and 5 bases at J, with 20 bases between. The V gene's germline CDR1 is MNHNS and CDR2 SASEGT. The CDR3 here is CASSEEYWGGARTEAFF. DNA for the CDR3: TGTGCCAGCAGTGAAGAGTATTGGGGGGGCGCGCGGACTGAAGCTTTCTTT.

At least ten counts were recorded for this clonotype. J is TRBJ1-6 and V is TRBV7-6; D gene unclear. The CDR3 spans 13 residues. Trimming left V 5 bases short and J 7 bases short, with 9 bases between. The germline gives CDR1 SGHVS, CDR2 FNYEAQ. The CDR3 reads CASSPLQNSPLHF. The CDR3 DNA is TGTGCCAGCAGCCCGCTACAGAATTCACCCCTCCACTTT.

This chain uses TRBV6-1 with TRBJ2-7; no firm D call. Trimming took 1 base from V and 3 from J, leaving 13 bases between them. CDR3 length equals 15 residues. CDR1 and CDR2 from the germline V gene are MNHNS and SASEGT. In DNA, the CDR3 is TGTGCCAGCAGTGAAGGGCCAGCTCGGCACTACGAGCAGTACTTC. Its translation: CASSEGPARHYEQYF.

This clonotype was counted only a few times. The chain combines TRBV6-1 with TRBJ1-6, with TRBD1 identical over 8 bases. There are 15 residues in the CDR3. Trimming cost V 6 bases and J 9 bases; bases outside gene matches: 10. In germline, CDR1 is MNHNS, CDR2 SASEGT. The CDR3 loop is CASSTGQGLFSPLHF. As DNA, the CDR3 is TGTGCCAGCAGCACCGGACAGGGATTGTTTTCACCCCTCCACTTT.

The gene calls are TRBV11-2 and TRBJ2-7; TRBD2 is a possible D gene (5 bases). This CDR3 has 14 amino acids. Germline V gives CDR1 SGHAT, CDR2 FQNNGV. Between the trimmed V and J ends, which lost 1 base and 6 bases, there was a span of 13 bases. CDR3 in DNA: TGTGCCAGCAGCTTAGTTTCCCCCCGGGGCGAGCAGTACGTC. Translation gives CASSLVSPRGEQYV.

The V gene is TRBV6-2 or TRBV6-3, the J gene TRBJ1-2, with a possible D match to TRBD1 (5 bases). Germline CDR1 and CDR2: MNHEY and SVGEGT. Trimming shortened V by 3 bases and J by 1 base, and 12 bases separated the two germline ends. The CDR3 is 15 amino acids. In DNA form, the CDR3 reads TGTGCCAGCAGTTATACCGGACAACTTAACTATGGCTACACCTTC. Amino acids: CASSYTGQLNYGYTF.

This chain links TRBV15 with TRBJ1-6; perhaps TRBD1 as D (6 bases). This CDR3 has 18 amino acids. Germline CDR1 and CDR2: LNHNV and YYDKDF (reference sequence). Trimming stripped 0 bases from V and 10 bases from J, with 22 bases between. CDR3 in DNA: TGTGCCACCAGCAGAGATCGGGGCGACAGGTATCTTCCCTCACCCCTCCACTTT. Protein: CATSRDRGDRYLPSPLHF.

The chain employs TRBV27 and TRBJ1-1; 7 nucleotides match TRBD1. Trimming at V came to 0 bases and at J to 1 base, leaving 8 bases not matched to a gene. There are 17 residues in the CDR3. Germline V gives CDR1 MNHEY, CDR2 SMNVEV (reference sequence). The CDR3 region has the DNA TGTGCCAGCAGTTTATCTTGGGGGGACAGCAGGAACACTGAAGCTTTCTTT. Translation gives CASSLSWGDSRNTEAFF.

The sample holds one count of this clonotype. A read error may explain this, as a much larger clone is one base away. V is TRBV7-6 and J is TRBJ2-1, with 10 bases aligning to TRBD1. CDR3 length equals 16 residues. Germline CDR1 reads SGHVS; CDR2 reads FNYEAQ. CDR3 nucleotides: TGTGCCAGCAGCTCTCGGAGGGACAGGGGCTACGATGAGCAGTTCTTC. Translating it yields CASSSRRDRGYDEQFF.

This chain joins TRBV7-2 and TRBJ1-1; D is unclear. Trimming shortened V by 0 bases and J by 0 bases, and 5 bases separated the two germline ends. The germline gives CDR1 SGHTA, CDR2 FQGNSA. The CDR3 totals 14 residues. The CDR3 spells CASSLAVVNTEAFF. CDR3 nucleotides: TGTGCCAGCAGCTTAGCAGTGGTGAACACTGAAGCTTTCTTT.

This clonotype has at least ten counts. The V gene is TRBV7-9, the J gene TRBJ2-3; maybe TRBD1 (6 bases). Trimming removed 3 bases from V and 2 bases from J, with 15 bases in between. CDR3 length equals 16 residues. From germline, CDR1 is SEHNR and CDR2 FQNEAQ (reference sequence). The CDR3 is CASSFGQHPDTDTQYF. The DNA of the CDR3 is TGTGCCAGCAGCTTTGGACAGCACCCAGACACAGATACGCAGTATTTT.

The gene calls are TRBV4-1 and TRBJ1-2, with D possibly matching TRBD1 (5 bases). Per germline, CDR1 MGHRA and CDR2 YSYEKL. The V gene lost 1 base and the J gene lost 10 bases, with 16 bases spanning the gap. The CDR3 sequence is 14 residues long. CDR3 region: CASSQGGGVLDYTF. The CDR3 coding sequence is TGCGCCAGCAGCCAAGGAGGAGGGGTTCTCGACTACACCTTC.

This clonotype was recorded a few times. The chain has TRBV7-3 and TRBJ1-5; 9 bases fit TRBD1. This CDR3 contains 15 residues. CDR1 and CDR2 from the germline V gene are SGHTA and FQGTGA. The V gene end was trimmed by 6 bases and the J gene end by 4 bases; junction bases not matched to a gene: 7. The CDR3 region has the DNA TGTGCCAGCAGTCTCCGGGACAGGGTAAATCAGCCCCAGCATTTT. It is translated as CASSLRDRVNQPQHF.

In this sample, this clonotype turned up a few times. V gene TRBV29-1 combines with J gene TRBJ1-4; D perhaps matches TRBD1 (5 bases). The CDR3 sequence is 15 residues long. Germline V gene sequence: CDR1 SQVTM, CDR2 ANQGSEA. V was cut by 0 bases and J by 4 bases, with 12 bases left in between. CDR3 sequence (DNA): TGCAGCGTTGAAGATCCGGCAGGGATTAATGAAAAACTGTTTTTT. It is translated as CSVEDPAGINEKLFF.

CDR3 in DNA: TGTGCCACCAGTGAGGACACAGGGACAGATACGCAGTATTTT. Its translation is CATSEDTGTDTQYF. The gene calls are TRBV24-1 and TRBJ2-3, with D possibly TRBD1 on 6 matching bases. CDR1 and CDR2 from the germline V gene are KGHDR and SFDVKD. This CDR3 spans 14 amino acids. Trimming took 4 bases from V and 3 from J, leaving 10 bases between them.

The chain links TRBV6-1 to TRBJ1-2; D possibly corresponds to TRBD1 (5 bases). Trimming left V 1 base short and J 6 bases short, with 15 bases between. Germline values: CDR1 MNHNS, CDR2 SASEGT. This CDR3 has 15 residues. The CDR3 DNA sequence: TGTGCCAGCAGTGAAGGGAAGGGGCGCAAGGATGGCTACACCTTC. Residues: CASSEGKGRKDGYTF.

This clonotype was seen a few times. V gene TRBV5-4 combines with J gene TRBJ1-4; 11 bases map to TRBD1. CDR1 is SGHNT, CDR2 YYREEE, per germline (reference sequence). This CDR3 has 16 residues. V shed 5 bases, J shed 7 bases, and the junction held 10 bases outside the gene matches. The CDR3 nucleotides read TGTGCCAGCAGGACTTCTACCGGGACAGGGGGTGAAAAACTGTTTTTT. Residues: CASRTSTGTGGEKLFF.

This chain connects TRBV4-1 to TRBJ1-1; D call uncertain. V lost 1 base, J lost 1 base, and 7 bases lay in between. CDR3 length: 14 amino acids. Germline CDR1 and CDR2: MGHRA and YSYEKL. In DNA form, the CDR3 reads TGCGCCAGCAGCCAAGGGGTGGAGAACACTGAAGCTTTCTTT. Protein product: CASSQGVENTEAFF.

V is TRBV7-6 and J is TRBJ2-6; the match to TRBD1 covers 8 bases. This CDR3 spans 18 amino acids. The trim removed 3 bases at V and 0 bases at J, leaving 7 bases unmatched. Germline loops: CDR1 SGHVS, CDR2 FNYEAQ. CDR3 nucleotide sequence: TGTGCCAGCAGCTTGAGGGACAGGTTTTACTCTGGGGCCAACGTCCTGACTTTC. This translates into CASSLRDRFYSGANVLTF. Filled out from reference TRBV7-6 and TRBJ2-6, the complete variable domain reads GAGVSQSPRYKVTKRGQDVALRCDPISGHVSLYWYRQALGQGPEFLTYFNYEAQQDKSGLPNDRFSAERPEGSISTLTIQRTEQRDSAMYRCASSLRDRFYSGANVLTFGAGSRLTVL.

The CDR3 DNA follows: TGTGCCAGCAGTACGGGGGACAGGCCCACAGATACGCAGTATTTT. Translated, it gives CASSTGDRPTDTQYF. The rearrangement joins TRBV6-1 to TRBJ2-3, with 8 bases fitting TRBD1. The V segment lost 5 bases and the J segment 2 bases; nucleotides outside the gene matches: 6. Germline V gene lookup returns CDR1 MNHNS and CDR2 SASEGT. The CDR3 contains 15 residues.

This clonotype was seen once. The rearrangement joins TRBV5-5 to TRBJ2-2; 7 bases match TRBD2. V was clipped by 6 bases and J by 4 bases; unmatched bases: 12. Germline CDR1 is SGHKS and CDR2 is YYEKEE (reference sequence). The CDR3 consists of 16 residues. The chain's CDR3 is CASTGEAGELTGELFF. The CDR3, as DNA: TGTGCCAGCACCGGGGAGGCGGGGGAGCTCACCGGGGAGCTGTTTTTT. The whole variable domain, remainder taken from reference TRBV5-5 and TRBJ2-2, is DAGVTQSPTHLIKTRGQQVTLRCSPISGHKSVSWYQQVLGQGPQFIFQYYEKEERGRGNFPDRFSARQFPNYSSELNVNALLLGDSALYLCASTGEAGELTGELFFGEGSRLTVL.